These 17 T cell receptor beta chains were sequenced from one sample in a study of blood T cell repertoires in COVID-19. Repertoires were generated with immunoSEQ multiplex PCR, while TCRdb's copy carries only in-frame clones and drops some. The repertoire includes about 300,000 clones, 85% to 90% of them detected once, and more than 10% sits in the top ten. Input material: peripheral blood. The receptors derive from a human donor in a cohort sampled during active COVID-19.

The chain recombines TRBV7-8 with TRBJ1-4, with TRBD1 matching over 10 bases. The CDR3 runs to 14 residues. Germline V CDR1 and CDR2: SGHVS, FQNEAQ. V lost 3 bases and J lost 7; bases outside the gene matches: 2. Here the CDR3 DNA reads TGTGCCAGCAGCTTCGACAGGGGGCGTGAAAAACTGTTTTTT. Protein product: CASSFDRGREKLFF.

The V call is TRBV6-5, the J call TRBJ2-7; D is undetermined. CDR3 size: 14 residues. Germline CDR1 reads MNHEY; CDR2 reads SVGAGI. Trimming stripped 10 bases from V and 0 bases from J, with 16 bases between. CDR3 sequence: CAIRNAGFSYEQYF. The DNA for the CDR3 is TGTGCCATCCGAAATGCCGGTTTCTCCTACGAGCAGTACTTC.

The chain has TRBV29-1 and TRBJ1-1, with D hard to call. Looked up from germline, CDR1 is SQVTM and CDR2 is ANQGSEA. This CDR3 contains 12 residues. The V and J ends lost 5 bases and 6 bases respectively, with 13 bases between them. The CDR3 loop reads CSVRRSGAEAFF. DNA of the CDR3: TGCAGCGTTCGGAGGAGTGGGGCTGAAGCTTTCTTT. Variable domain in full (rest from reference TRBV29-1 and TRBJ1-1): SAVISQKPSRDICQRGTSLTIQCQVDSQVTMMFWYRQQPGQSLTLIATANQGSEATYESGFVIDKFPISRPNLTFSTLTVSNMSPEDSSIYLCSVRRSGAEAFFGQGTRLTVV.

The genes are TRBV30 and TRBJ2-6; 7 nucleotides agree with TRBD2. V was clipped by 0 bases and J by 2 bases; unmatched bases: 10. CDR1 is GTSNPN and CDR2 is SVGIG in the germline V gene (reference sequence). This CDR3 region has 18 residues. The CDR3 region is CAWSVERETFTGANVLTF. The CDR3, as DNA: TGTGCCTGGAGTGTTGAGCGGGAAACTTTCACTGGGGCCAACGTCCTGACTTTC. The entire variable domain, with the rest obtained from reference TRBV30 and TRBJ2-6, is as follows: SQTIHQWPATLVQPVGSPLSLECTVEGTSNPNLYWYRQAAGRGLQLLFYSVGIGQISSEVPQNLSASRPQDRQFILSSKKLLLSDSGFYLCAWSVERETFTGANVLTFGAGSRLTVL.

This sequence joins TRBV14 and TRBJ2-2, with 9 positions matching TRBD1. V shed 5 bases and J 4 bases; nucleotides not matched to a gene: 8. Looked up from germline, CDR1 is SGHDN and CDR2 is FVKESK. The CDR3 covers 16 residues. DNA of the CDR3: TGTGCCAGCAGCTTAAGGACAGGGGCGTCCACCGGGGAGCTGTTTTTT. It yields the protein CASSLRTGASTGELFF.

The chain joins TRBV5-1 to TRBJ2-5, with 7 bases aligning to TRBD1. J gave up 2 bases and V 4 bases, and 5 bases lay outside the gene matches. Germline CDR1 and CDR2: SGHRS and YFSETQ. This CDR3 is built from 14 residues. CDR3 nucleotides: TGCGCCAGCAGCACCAGACAGGGTCAAGAGACCCAGTACTTC. Encoded protein: CASSTRQGQETQYF.

The V and J genes are TRBV5-1 and TRBJ1-1, with 8 bases that match TRBD1. Germline CDR1 SGHRS, CDR2 YFSETQ. The CDR3 is 17 amino acids. J lost 0 bases, V lost 5 bases, and 12 bases had no gene match. The CDR3 loop reads CASRSTGTGFMNTEAFF. CDR3 bases: TGCGCCAGCAGATCTACCGGGACAGGATTTATGAACACTGAAGCTTTCTTT.

V gene TRBV6-1 combines with J gene TRBJ2-7; D unresolved. CDR3 length equals 15 residues. Germline assignment: CDR1 MNHNS and CDR2 SASEGT. V dropped 2 bases and J dropped 3 bases, with 14 bases sitting between them. The CDR3 DNA sequence: TGTGCCAGCAGTGAAAGAGGATACCCGGACTACGAGCAGTACTTC. Protein: CASSERGYPDYEQYF.

V and J are TRBV3-1 (or the pseudogene TRBV3-2) and TRBJ2-7, with a possible D match to TRBD2 (6 bases). Trimming took 4 bases from V and 4 from J, leaving 14 bases between them. Germline V gene data show CDR1 as LGHDT and CDR2 as YNNKEL (reference sequence). This CDR3 has 14 amino acids. CDR3 in amino acids: CASSRGVAVYEQYF. CDR3 in DNA: TGTGCCAGCAGCCGTGGAGTAGCGGTATACGAGCAGTACTTC.

There are a few counts of this clone. The CDR3 nucleotides are TGTGCCAGCAGCCAAGCCGACCGGGACAGCTCCTACGAGCAGTACTTC. It is translated as CASSQADRDSSYEQYF. The V call is TRBV4-2, the J call TRBJ2-7; 7 nucleotides match TRBD1. Germline loops: CDR1 LGHNA, CDR2 YNFKEQ. This CDR3 comprises 16 residues. The junction had 6 bases not matched to a gene; V was cut back by 1 base and J by 0 bases.

Points on this clone: One junction end disagrees with the germline gene, perhaps due to a read error. V gene TRBV12-3 or TRBV12-4 combines with J gene TRBJ2-3; 10 nucleotides align to TRBD2. This CDR3 is built from 12 residues. The CDR3 protein is CASSLAPGLAYF. The CDR3 coding sequence is TGTGCCAGCAGTTTAGCGCCGGGACTAGCGTACTTT.

This chain links TRBV29-1 with TRBJ2-1, with 11 bases that match TRBD2. Per germline, CDR1 SQVTM and CDR2 ANQGSEA. This CDR3 is built from 12 residues. V was pared by 7 bases and J by 7 bases, with 3 bases of the junction left unmatched. The CDR3 protein is CSARTSGNEQFF. The DNA for the CDR3 is TGCAGCGCACGGACTAGCGGGAATGAGCAGTTCTTC.

V gene TRBV18 combines with J gene TRBJ2-1, with a possible D match to TRBD2 (6 bases). The CDR3 sequence is 15 residues long. CDR1 is KGHSH and CDR2 is LQKENI in the germline V gene. Trimming took off 2 bases at V and 1 base at J, with 9 bases between the two ends. CDR3 bases: TGTGCCAGCTCACCAACGGGGAGGTCCTACAATGAGCAGTTCTTC. It encodes CASSPTGRSYNEQFF.

V gene TRBV7-2 combines with J gene TRBJ2-7; 7 nucleotides match TRBD2. The CDR3 consists of 14 residues. V was clipped by 7 bases and J by 9 bases; unmatched bases: 15. Germline CDR1 and CDR2: SGHTA and FQGNSA. The DNA for the CDR3 is TGTGCCAGCACCCCCAGAGAGGACGCTAGCGGGCAGTACTTC. It translates to CASTPREDASGQYF.

V and J are TRBV13 and TRBJ2-3; a possible D gene is TRBD2 (6 bases). Per the germline V gene, CDR1 is PRHDT and CDR2 is FYEKMQ (reference sequence). This CDR3 is 15 amino acids long. Trimming took off 3 bases at V and 2 bases at J, with 12 bases between the two ends. CDR3: CASSFRGGDTDTQYF. The CDR3 DNA sequence: TGTGCCAGCAGCTTTAGGGGCGGGGACACAGATACGCAGTATTTT.

The V gene is TRBV7-9, the J gene TRBJ2-1; 7 nucleotides line up with TRBD1. V shed 5 bases and J 5 bases; nucleotides not matched to a gene: 9. The CDR3 loop spans 15 amino acids. Germline assignment: CDR1 SEHNR and CDR2 FQNEAQ (reference sequence). Here the CDR3 reads CASSPPGTANNEQFF. In nucleotides, the CDR3 is TGTGCCAGCAGCCCCCCTGGGACAGCTAACAATGAGCAGTTCTTC.

V and J are TRBV11-3 and TRBJ2-1; D unclear. This CDR3 comprises 14 residues. CDR1 SGHNT and CDR2 YENEEA come from the germline V gene. The V end was cut by 0 bases, the J end by 2 bases, with 5 bases between. The CDR3 loop is CASSLDYAYNEQFF. The CDR3 bases are TGTGCCAGCAGCTTAGACTACGCCTACAATGAGCAGTTCTTC.